Here is one T cell receptor beta chain with its context. No antigen is known for it. The data are from a study of radiotherapy plus CTLA-4 blockade in lung cancer. CDR3 length: 13 residues. Per germline, CDR1 MNHEY and CDR2 SMNVEV (reference sequence). V shed 3 bases and J shed 8 bases, with 11 bases lying between them. Study-wide results and caveats: Increased serum interferon-beta after radiation also reportedly predicted response strongly.

Generated by immunoSEQ multiplex PCR, the TCRdb table keeps only in-frame clones and is missing some. The sample shows about 68,000 clones, roughly 85% of them seen only once. The specimen comprised peripheral blood, sampled from a patient treated with radiotherapy plus ipilimumab. The rearrangement uses TRBV27 and TRBJ2-4, with D possibly being TRBD1 (6 bases). The receptor was isolated from a human donor with non-small cell lung cancer who had a complete response to radiotherapy plus ipilimumab. The CDR3 coding sequence is TGTGCCAGCAGTTTGGGACAAGGGTACATTCAGTACTTC. This encodes CASSLGQGYIQYF.